These 21 T cell receptor beta chains originate from one sample sequenced in a study of multiple sclerosis patients with progressive multifocal leukoencephalopathy. Here immunoSEQ multiplex PCR was the method, and the copy in TCRdb shows in-frame clones only, minus some. The top ten clones hold 5.7% of a sample with fewer than 40,000 clones, approximately 88% of them seen once. Time point given: time of PML onset. The material sequenced was PBMCs, taken from a patient treated with natalizumab. The receptors here all came from a woman aged 40 to 55 with progressive multifocal leukoencephalopathy.

This clone was observed a few times. The genes are TRBV18 and TRBJ1-2; D call uncertain. Germline CDR1 and CDR2: KGHSH and LQKENI. The CDR3 sequence is 15 residues long. V was cut by 3 bases and J by 2 bases, with 13 bases left in between. CDR3 region: CASSPPQSVNYGYTF. As DNA, the CDR3 is TGTGCCAGCTCACCCCCTCAATCTGTAAACTATGGCTACACCTTC.

The chain links TRBV5-1 to TRBJ1-1; 8 bases agree with TRBD1. This CDR3 contains 14 residues. With 3 bases clipped from V and 4 bases from J, the junction kept 5 bases outside the gene matches. Germline lookup yields CDR1 SGHRS and CDR2 YFSETQ. CDR3: CASSYPDRATEAFF. CDR3 nucleotides: TGCGCCAGCAGCTACCCGGACAGGGCCACTGAAGCTTTCTTT.

This clone has just one count. V is TRBV5-4 and J is TRBJ2-2; TRBD2 agrees at 9 bases. The CDR3 totals 17 residues. The J segment lost 7 bases and the V segment lost 2 bases, leaving 12 bases of the junction unmatched. The germline V gene encodes CDR1 SGHNT and CDR2 YYREEE (reference sequence). Here the CDR3 reads CASSFSGRRMVSGELFF. The CDR3 DNA sequence: TGTGCCAGCAGCTTTAGCGGGAGAAGGATGGTTAGCGGGGAGCTGTTTTTT.

This chain uses TRBV4-1 with TRBJ1-1; unclear D gene. The CDR3 loop spans 12 amino acids. Germline assignment: CDR1 MGHRA and CDR2 YSYEKL. Trimming pared 4 bases from V and 4 bases from J, leaving 7 bases between. The CDR3 DNA sequence: TGCGCCAGCAGCCTCATAGGCACTGAAGCTTTCTTT. Amino acids: CASSLIGTEAFF.

CDR3 amino acids: CASRTPDRSGNTIYF. CDR3 coding DNA: TGTGCCAGCAGAACACCCGACAGGTCTGGAAACACCATATATTTT. The V call is TRBV6-1, the J call TRBJ1-3, with a tentative D call TRBD1 (6 bases). This CDR3 is 15 amino acids long. Germline CDR1 reads MNHNS; CDR2 reads SASEGT. V lost 6 bases to trimming and J lost 1 base, with 13 bases between them.

There are a few counts of this clone. The chain joins TRBV11-2 to TRBJ2-5, with no clear D. In germline, CDR1 is SGHAT, CDR2 FQNNGV. Trimming took 1 base from V and 4 from J, leaving 4 bases between them. The CDR3 is made up of 12 amino acids. The CDR3 loop reads CASSLGRETQYF. DNA for the CDR3: TGTGCCAGCAGCTTAGGACGAGAGACCCAGTACTTC.

Only one count was recorded for this clone. The genes are TRBV27 and TRBJ2-2; 8 positions agree with TRBD1. V lost 6 bases and J lost 7; bases outside the gene matches: 10. The V gene's germline CDR1 is MNHEY and CDR2 SMNVEV (reference sequence). The CDR3 covers 15 residues. CDR3 in DNA: TGTGCCAGCAGCTTAAGGGTACAGGGGGACGGGGAGCTGTTTTTT. This encodes CASSLRVQGDGELFF.

The chain recombines TRBV2 with TRBJ1-2, with TRBD1 identical over 8 bases. V was clipped by 6 bases and J by 3 bases; unmatched bases: 9. This CDR3 comprises 15 residues. Looked up from germline, CDR1 is SNHLY and CDR2 is FYNNEI. The CDR3 loop reads CASRPRTGRYYGYTF. Written as DNA, the CDR3 is TGTGCCAGCAGGCCAAGGACAGGGAGGTACTATGGCTACACCTTC.

The CDR3 loop is CASSPQASWGYNEQFF. CDR3 DNA sequence: TGTGCCAGCAGCCCCCAGGCTAGCTGGGGTTACAATGAGCAGTTCTTC. This chain connects TRBV7-8 to TRBJ2-1; D might be TRBD2 (5 bases). V shed 5 bases and J shed 4 bases, with 18 bases lying between them. Germline values: CDR1 SGHVS, CDR2 FQNEAQ. This CDR3 comprises 16 residues.

The rearrangement links TRBV7-8 to TRBJ2-3, with D tentatively TRBD2 (7 bases). Germline lookup yields CDR1 SGHVS and CDR2 FQNEAQ. Trimming removed 0 bases at V and 2 bases at J, with 12 bases between. The CDR3 is 16 residues long. CDR3 nucleotides: TGTGCCAGCAGCTTAGCGGGGGGGCCTTTCACAGATACGCAGTATTTT. Protein: CASSLAGGPFTDTQYF. The entire variable domain, with the rest obtained from reference TRBV7-8 and TRBJ2-3, is as follows: GAGVSQSPRYKVAKRGQDVALRCDPISGHVSLFWYQQALGQGPEFLTYFQNEAQLDKSGLPSDRFFAERPEGSVSTLKIQRTQQEDSAVYLCASSLAGGPFTDTQYFGPGTRLTVL.

The rearrangement joins TRBV19 to TRBJ2-3; TRBD2 might be the D (5 bases). The CDR3 is made up of 15 amino acids. Germline V gene data show CDR1 as LNHDA and CDR2 as SQIVND (reference sequence). The germline V and J ends were trimmed by 6 bases and 1 base, with 14 bases remaining between them. The CDR3 reads CASRREKIGTDTQYF. CDR3 DNA sequence: TGTGCCAGTAGGAGGGAAAAAATCGGCACAGATACGCAGTATTTT.

The gene calls are TRBV25-1 and TRBJ2-1; TRBD2 is a possible D gene (6 bases). Trimming left V 3 bases short and J 10 bases short, with 19 bases between. The germline V gene has CDR1 MGHDK and CDR2 SYGVNS. The CDR3 is 15 residues long. In nucleotides, the CDR3 is TGTGCCAGCAGTGACCCAGGGACTGTCTTCTGGGAGCAGTTCTTC. Protein: CASSDPGTVFWEQFF.

The chain recombines TRBV4-2 with TRBJ2-3; 8 positions match TRBD2. Germline V CDR1 and CDR2: LGHNA, YNFKEQ. V was clipped by 0 bases and J by 6 bases; unmatched bases: 8. CDR3 length: 16 amino acids. CDR3 nucleotides: TGTGCCAGCAGCCAAGAAGGCCAGCGGGGGTCGGATACGCAGTATTTT. It encodes CASSQEGQRGSDTQYF.

The chain employs TRBV7-9 and TRBJ2-2; TRBD2 is a possible D gene (5 bases). This CDR3 is built from 15 residues. Germline V lookup: CDR1 SEHNR, CDR2 FQNEAQ (reference sequence). The V end was cut by 1 base, the J end by 7 bases, with 13 bases between. CDR3 nucleotides: TGTGCCAGCAGCTTAGTGGAGGTTGGAAACGGGGAGCTGTTTTTT. This encodes CASSLVEVGNGELFF. Complete variable domain (other parts from reference TRBV7-9 and TRBJ2-2): DTGVSQNPRHKITKRGQNVTFRCDPISEHNRLYWYRQTLGQGPEFLTYFQNEAQLEKSRLLSDRFSAERPKGSFSTLEIQRTEQGDSAMYLCASSLVEVGNGELFFGEGSRLTVL.

The genes are TRBV6-1 and TRBJ2-7; D remains ambiguous. Between the trimmed V and J ends, which lost 5 bases and 5 bases, there was a span of 7 bases. CDR1 is MNHNS, CDR2 SASEGT, per germline. This CDR3 spans 11 amino acids. As DNA, the CDR3 is TGTGCCAGCAGTAGCTTCCACGAGCAGTACTTC. Translation gives CASSSFHEQYF.

The V call is TRBV4-2, the J call TRBJ1-1, with D possibly TRBD1 on 5 matching bases. The ends were cut back, 4 bases at V and 10 bases at J, with 22 bases in the middle. The germline CDR1 and CDR2 sequences are LGHNA and YNFKEQ. The CDR3 is 15 amino acids. CDR3 in DNA: TGTGCCAGCAGCCCCCCACGGGGGGGTGACACGGGAGCTTTCTTT. Its translation: CASSPPRGGDTGAFF.

The chain has TRBV21-1 and TRBJ2-1; TRBD1 is the table's D call and was not checked against the DNA. TRBV21-1 is tagged as a pseudogene. The CDR3 spans 16 residues. CDR3 nucleotides: TGTGCCAGCAGCAAATTAACAGGGGGCGGCTACAATGAGCAGTTCTTC. As protein: CASSKLTGGGYNEQFF.

The chain joins TRBV19 to TRBJ2-5, with D possibly called TRBD1 or TRBD2 (7 bases each). V lost 6 bases, J lost 1 base, and 15 bases lay in between. The germline V gene encodes CDR1 LNHDA and CDR2 SQIVND (reference sequence). The CDR3 runs 15 residues. In nucleotides, the CDR3 is TGTGCCAGTAGCTCAGGGGGGGGTCTCCAAGAGACCCAGTACTTC. It codes for CASSSGGGLQETQYF.

J is TRBJ2-3 and V is TRBV7-9, with TRBD2 identical over 10 bases. This CDR3 region has 16 residues. CDR1 is SEHNR, CDR2 FQNEAQ, per germline (reference sequence). The V segment lost 7 bases and the J segment 4 bases; nucleotides outside the gene matches: 11. CDR3 loop: CASTPEREGPADTQYF. In DNA form, the CDR3 reads TGTGCCAGCACCCCTGAGCGGGAGGGCCCCGCAGATACGCAGTATTTT.

The chain carries TRBV11-1 and TRBJ2-5, with no clear D. The end of the DNA aligns better with TRBJ2-7, so the J call may be wrong. Germline CDR1 SGHAT, CDR2 FQDESV (reference sequence). The CDR3 is 12 amino acids. CDR3 region: CASSPNRDEQYF. The CDR3 bases are TGTGCCAGCAGCCCCAATCGGGACGAGCAGTACTTC.

The chain couples TRBV5-5 to TRBJ1-1; no reliable D call. CDR1 is SGHKS, CDR2 YYEKEE, per germline (reference sequence). Trimming removed 1 base from V and 1 base from J, with 5 bases in between. The CDR3 runs 13 residues. As DNA, the CDR3 is TGTGCCAGCAGCTTGAGCGCGAACACTGAAGCTTTCTTT. Translating gives CASSLSANTEAFF.